Given below is one T cell receptor (beta chain) in context. Its target is unknown. The sample comes from a study of graft-versus-host responses after intestinal transplantation. Whole-study context: Each transplant was multivisceral, liver-intestinal, or isolated intestinal. Recipients were all induced with anti-thymocyte globulin, then given tacrolimus and steroids for two to three years. Study conclusions and caveats: Declines in HvG clones occurring early post-transplant were associated with peak circulating GvH clone levels.

The CDR3 length is 18 residues. V was clipped by 3 bases and J by 1 base; unmatched bases: 13. TCRdb keeps only in-frame clones here, not all; method: immunoSEQ multiplex PCR. Counted here are over 80,000 clones, 86% occurring once; the ten biggest clones make up 1.4%. The source material was PBMCs, sampled 255 days after intestinal transplant. The receptor was isolated from a human patient who received an intestinal transplant, so some T cells may come from the graft donor. The V and J genes are TRBV23-1 and TRBJ1-2, with TRBD1 identical over 8 bases. TRBV23-1 is marked as an open reading frame, function uncertain. CDR3 amino acids: CASSQFSTGGQFNYGYTF. In nucleotides, the CDR3 is TGCGCCAGCAGTCAGTTCAGTACAGGGGGACAGTTTAACTATGGCTACACCTTC.